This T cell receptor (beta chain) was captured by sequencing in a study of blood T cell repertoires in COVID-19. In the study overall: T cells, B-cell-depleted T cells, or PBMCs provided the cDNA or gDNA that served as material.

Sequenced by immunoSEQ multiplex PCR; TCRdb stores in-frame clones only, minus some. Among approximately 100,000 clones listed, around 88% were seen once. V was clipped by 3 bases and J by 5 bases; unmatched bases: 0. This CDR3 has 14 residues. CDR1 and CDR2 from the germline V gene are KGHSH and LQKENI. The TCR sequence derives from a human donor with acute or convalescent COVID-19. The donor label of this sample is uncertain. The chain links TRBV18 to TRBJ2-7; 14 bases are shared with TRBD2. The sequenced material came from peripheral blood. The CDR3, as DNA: TGTGCCAGCTCACCGGGACTAGCGGGAGACGAGCAGTACTTC. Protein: CASSPGLAGDEQYF. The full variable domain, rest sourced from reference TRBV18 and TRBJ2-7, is NAGVMQNPRHLVRRRGQEARLRCSPMKGHSHVYWYRQLPEEGLKFMVYLQKENIIDESGMPKERFSAEFPKEGPSILRIQQVVRGDSAAYFCASSPGLAGDEQYFGPGTRLTVT.